The clone carrying this T cell receptor beta chain has ten or more counts. Its specificity is not known. These data are taken from a study of Graves' ophthalmopathy and Graves' hyperthyroidism. Study context: Sampling took place at initial diagnosis, with peripheral blood obtained before any treatment.

CDR3 regions of TCR beta were amplified from RNA transcripts. Scientists carried out first-round RT-PCR using HTBI primers and then a second-round multiplex PCR. TCRdb recomputed calls from the multiplex PCR reads with MiXCR, one row per CDR3 protein. This table has about 620,000 distinct CDR3 sequences, approximately 22% appearing once. Study observations and caveats: Ophthalmopathy progression prediction by the model yielded a sensitivity of about 70% and a specificity of under 80%.

The stable label applied to hyperthyroidism with no ophthalmopathy within 18 months of follow-up. Clinical symptoms, serum thyroxine, TRAb, thyroid ultrasound and orbital computed tomography determined diagnosis. The sequenced sample consisted of peripheral blood. The sequence was collected from a young woman with stable Graves' hyperthyroidism. Some clones in this sample may be carry-over from other donors' samples.

The CDR3 DNA is TGTGCCAGCAGTGAAGCGGGCGGGGGGGCCTCCGGGGCCAACGTCCTGACTTTC. Its protein is CASSEAGGGASGANVLTF. The chain couples TRBV6-1 to TRBJ2-6; TRBD2 matches 9 bases. There are 18 residues in the CDR3. Germline V CDR1 and CDR2: MNHNS, SASEGT. The trim removed 0 bases at V and 4 bases at J, leaving 7 bases unmatched.